These T cell receptor beta chains were read from a single sample in a study of spatial heterogeneity in lung cancer. TCRdb reprocessed the 5' RACE reads via MiXCR and lists one record per CDR3 protein. The sample comprises around 45,000 distinct CDR3 sequences, over 9.5% of which are singletons, and around two fifths rests with the top ten. The sample consisted of PBMCs, taken at surgery. The receptors were sampled from a female donor with early-stage non-small cell lung cancer. Both conserved end residues are part of each CDR3. Each record gives: clone size, J gene, D gene, V gene, CDR3 length, CDR3 DNA, CDR3 protein. D genes are given only for firm matches. Clone size is stated in some rows and not others, as once, few, many or a class when expanded.

abundance: few; j_gene: TRBJ1-3; d_gene: .; v_gene: TRBV28; len: 14; CDR3nt: TGTGCCAGCAGTTTATCCAGAACTGGAAACACCATATATTTT; CDR3aa: CASSLSRTGNTIYF
abundance: few; j_gene: TRBJ1-3; d_gene: .; v_gene: TRBV12-3/TRBV12-4; len: 10; CDR3nt: TGTGCCAGCTCTGGAAACACCATATATTTT; CDR3aa: CASSGNTIYF
abundance: .; j_gene: TRBJ2-7; d_gene: .; v_gene: TRBV7-7; len: 15; CDR3nt: TGTGCTAGCAGCTTAGTCCCAGGCCCCTACTACGAGCAGTACTTC; CDR3aa: CASSLVPGPYYEQYF
abundance: few; j_gene: TRBJ1-2; d_gene: .; v_gene: TRBV3-1; len: 12; CDR3nt: TGTGCCAGCAGTATGCGCGCAGGAGACTACACCTTC; CDR3aa: CASSMRAGDYTF
abundance: many; j_gene: TRBJ2-7; d_gene: TRBD2; v_gene: TRBV20-1; len: 15; CDR3nt: TGCAGTGCTAGAGACGGACTAGCGGGGTCCTACGAGCAGTACTTC; CDR3aa: CSARDGLAGSYEQYF
abundance: few; j_gene: TRBJ2-3; d_gene: TRBD2; v_gene: TRBV7-9; len: 14; CDR3nt: TGTGCCAGCAGTCAACAAGCGGGGGGAGATACGCAGTATTTT; CDR3aa: CASSQQAGGDTQYF
abundance: .; j_gene: TRBJ1-5; d_gene: .; v_gene: TRBV20-1; len: 16; CDR3nt: TGCAGTGCTCCGCCAACTGGGGGGGCGGCGGCACTACCCCAGCATTTT; CDR3aa: CSAPPTGGAAALPQHF
abundance: few; j_gene: TRBJ2-7; d_gene: TRBD2; v_gene: TRBV6-1; len: 14; CDR3nt: TGTGCCAGTGGACTAGCGGGGGGCCGGGGCGAGCAGTACTTC; CDR3aa: CASGLAGGRGEQYF
abundance: .; j_gene: TRBJ1-1; d_gene: .; v_gene: TRBV20-1; len: 13; CDR3nt: TGCAGTGCGCCGTCCGGGACGAACACTGAAGCTTTCTTT; CDR3aa: CSAPSGTNTEAFF
abundance: few; j_gene: TRBJ2-5; d_gene: .; v_gene: TRBV29-1; len: 12; CDR3nt: TGCAGCACCCGGAGTGGGCAAGAGACCCAGTACTTC; CDR3aa: CSTRSGQETQYF
abundance: .; j_gene: TRBJ2-7; d_gene: TRBD1; v_gene: TRBV9; len: 16; CDR3nt: TGTGCCAGCAGCGTTGCCCCGACAGGGGGTTCCTACGAGCAGTACTTC; CDR3aa: CASSVAPTGGSYEQYF
abundance: .; j_gene: TRBJ1-5; d_gene: .; v_gene: TRBV7-6; len: 14; CDR3nt: TGTGCCAGCAGCCCATCGGGGAGCAATCAGCCCCAGCATTTT; CDR3aa: CASSPSGSNQPQHF
abundance: many; j_gene: TRBJ1-5; d_gene: .; v_gene: TRBV12-3/TRBV12-4; len: 15; CDR3nt: TGTGCCAGCAGTTTTCTGGGAGGCCGGGATCAGCCCCAGCATTTT; CDR3aa: CASSFLGGRDQPQHF
abundance: many; j_gene: TRBJ2-3; d_gene: .; v_gene: TRBV2; len: 14; CDR3nt: TGTGCCAGCAGTGGCGGGCTCAGCACAGATACGCAGTATTTT; CDR3aa: CASSGGLSTDTQYF
abundance: .; j_gene: TRBJ2-1; d_gene: TRBD2; v_gene: TRBV4-2; len: 17; CDR3nt: TGTGCCAGCAGCCAAGTTGCCGGCGGACTAGCAATGAATGAGCAGTTCTTC; CDR3aa: CASSQVAGGLAMNEQFF
abundance: .; j_gene: TRBJ2-3; d_gene: TRBD2; v_gene: TRBV6-6; len: 16; CDR3nt: TGTGCCAGCAGTTACTCGGAGCGGGGAAACCCAGATACGCAGTATTTT; CDR3aa: CASSYSERGNPDTQYF
abundance: many; j_gene: TRBJ2-3; d_gene: .; v_gene: TRBV7-2; len: 14; CDR3nt: TGTGCCAGCAGGGGGCCCCTCCCCCCAGATACGCAGTATTTT; CDR3aa: CASRGPLPPDTQYF
abundance: many; j_gene: TRBJ1-1; d_gene: .; v_gene: TRBV5-1; len: 11; CDR3nt: TGCGCCAGCAGCCAGGGCACTGAAGCTTTCTTT; CDR3aa: CASSQGTEAFF
abundance: many; j_gene: TRBJ1-1; d_gene: .; v_gene: TRBV25-1; len: 14; CDR3nt: TGTGCCAGCAGTGAATCGTGGGGGAGCGCTGAAGCTTTCTTT; CDR3aa: CASSESWGSAEAFF
abundance: .; j_gene: TRBJ1-2; d_gene: TRBD1; v_gene: TRBV11-2; len: 16; CDR3nt: TGTGCCAGCAGCTTAGTTCCGGGACAGGGAGCCACAGGCTACACCTTC; CDR3aa: CASSLVPGQGATGYTF
abundance: .; j_gene: TRBJ2-3; d_gene: TRBD1; v_gene: TRBV29-1; len: 14; CDR3nt: TGCAGCGTTGAAGGACAGGGGATAACAGATACGCAGTATTTT; CDR3aa: CSVEGQGITDTQYF
abundance: few; j_gene: TRBJ1-1; d_gene: .; v_gene: TRBV3-1; len: 15; CDR3nt: TGTGCCAGCAGCCAAGGACGAAGGATGAACACTGAAGCTTTCTTT; CDR3aa: CASSQGRRMNTEAFF
abundance: .; j_gene: TRBJ1-2; d_gene: TRBD1; v_gene: TRBV20-1; len: 12; CDR3nt: TGCACCGCCTGGACAGGGAACTATGGCGACAACTTC; CDR3aa: CTAWTGNYGDNF
abundance: .; j_gene: TRBJ2-5; d_gene: TRBD2; v_gene: TRBV12-3/TRBV12-4; len: 15; CDR3nt: TGTGCCAGCAGTCCGGAGGCAGCGGGGGAGCAGACCCAGTACTTC; CDR3aa: CASSPEAAGEQTQYF
abundance: few; j_gene: TRBJ2-7; d_gene: .; v_gene: TRBV19; len: 13; CDR3nt: TGTGCCAGTAGTGTCGGACTCTCCTACGAGCAGTACTTC; CDR3aa: CASSVGLSYEQYF
abundance: many; j_gene: TRBJ2-2; d_gene: .; v_gene: TRBV5-1; len: 15; CDR3nt: TGCGCCAGCAGCTTACAAGCGGGCAACACCGGGGAGCTGTTTTTT; CDR3aa: CASSLQAGNTGELFF
abundance: .; j_gene: TRBJ1-5; d_gene: .; v_gene: TRBV7-8; len: 16; CDR3nt: TGTGCCAGCAGCTTAGTGGGCGGAAGTAGCAATCAGCCCCAGCATTTT; CDR3aa: CASSLVGGSSNQPQHF
abundance: .; j_gene: TRBJ1-6; d_gene: .; v_gene: TRBV7-6; len: 16; CDR3nt: TGTGCCAGCAGCTTAGGACAGCCAGCATATAATTCACCCCTCCACTTT; CDR3aa: CASSLGQPAYNSPLHF
abundance: few; j_gene: TRBJ1-2; d_gene: .; v_gene: TRBV24-1; len: 14; CDR3nt: TGTGCCACCAGTGATTACATTTCGAGCTATGGCTACACCTTC; CDR3aa: CATSDYISSYGYTF